These 32 T cell receptor beta chains share one sample of origin, sequenced in a study of shared clonotypes between healthy human individuals. The assay was immunoSEQ multiplex PCR, and TCRdb's table has in-frame clones only and misses some. The sample consists of about 2 million clones, about 95% of them appearing once. The naive CD8 subset, CD45RO-negative cells positively selected for CCR7, excluded terminally differentiated effector memory CD45RA+ cells. The sequencing sample was made of naive CD8+ T cells sorted from blood. The receptors were gathered from a man younger than 35 in good health.

The chain couples TRBV9 to TRBJ1-1; D not resolved. The CDR3 covers 14 residues. Between the trimmed V and J ends, which lost 0 bases and 3 bases, there was a span of 9 bases. The germline V gene has CDR1 SGDLS and CDR2 YYNGEE. The CDR3 protein is CASSVGLEDTEAFF. CDR3 DNA sequence: TGTGCCAGCAGCGTAGGTCTGGAGGACACTGAAGCTTTCTTT.

A note on this clone: Other DNA sequences in the sample encode the same CDR3. The rearrangement uses TRBV6-6 and TRBJ2-7; 9 nucleotides match TRBD2. From germline, CDR1 is MNHNY and CDR2 SVGAGI (reference sequence). This CDR3 contains 15 residues. V shed 0 bases, J shed 0 bases, and the junction held 0 bases outside the gene matches. The CDR3 coding sequence is TGTGCCAGCAGTTACTCTAGCGGGAGCTCCTACGAGCAGTACTTC. It specifies CASSYSSGSSYEQYF.

The J gene is TRBJ2-7, the V gene TRBV6-6; 9 bases map to TRBD2. Trimming cost V 4 bases and J 0 bases; bases outside gene matches: 4. The CDR3 is made up of 15 amino acids. Germline assignment: CDR1 MNHNY and CDR2 SVGAGI (reference sequence). DNA for the CDR3: TGTGCCAGCAGTTCCCTAGCGGGGCGCTCCTACGAGCAGTACTTC. This gives the protein CASSSLAGRSYEQYF.

The CDR3 sequence is CASSPPEGTGFYEQYF. The DNA for the CDR3 is TGTGCCAGCAGCCCCCCTGAGGGGACAGGGTTTTACGAGCAGTACTTC. The chain uses TRBV7-8 and TRBJ2-7, with TRBD1 matching over 9 bases. CDR1 and CDR2 (germline): SGHVS, FQNEAQ. The CDR3 has 16 amino acids. Trimming took 5 bases from V and 4 from J; bases not matched to a gene: 12.

The CDR3 reads CASSQGTSDYNEQFF. In DNA form, the CDR3 reads TGTGCCAGCAGCCAAGGGACTAGCGACTACAATGAGCAGTTCTTC. The chain links TRBV4-2 to TRBJ2-1; TRBD2 aligns across 9 bases. Germline V gene data show CDR1 as LGHNA and CDR2 as YNFKEQ. J was trimmed by 3 bases and V by 1 base; bases with no gene match: 1. The CDR3 runs to 15 residues.

The V and J genes are TRBV9 and TRBJ2-1; 7 bases map to TRBD2. Germline trimming cut 3 bases from V and 4 bases from J; bases unmatched to any gene: 7. Germline V CDR1 and CDR2: SGDLS, YYNGEE. The CDR3 sequence is 15 residues long. Here the CDR3 DNA reads TGTGCCAGCAGCGCATCCCCGGGACTATACAATGAGCAGTTCTTC. This sequence encodes CASSASPGLYNEQFF.

The CDR3 reads CASSWMGQSYEQYF. DNA of the CDR3: TGCGCCAGCAGCTGGATGGGACAGAGTTACGAGCAGTACTTC. The chain is built from TRBV5-1 and TRBJ2-7, with 7 bases matching TRBD1. The CDR3 runs 14 residues. Germline values: CDR1 SGHRS, CDR2 YFSETQ. The junction had 7 bases not matched to a gene; V was cut back by 3 bases and J by 4 bases.

This clone has a single count. The genes are TRBV7-2 and TRBJ1-5; the match to TRBD1 covers 10 bases. Unmatched junction bases numbered 8, after V lost 7 bases and J lost 8 bases. Germline assignment: CDR1 SGHTA and CDR2 FQGNSA. The CDR3 consists of 14 residues. CDR3 residues: CASIPTGGTEPQHF. In DNA, the CDR3 is TGTGCCAGCATTCCGACAGGGGGCACGGAGCCCCAGCATTTT.

The chain carries TRBV6-5 and TRBJ2-3, with TRBD2 matching 7 bases. The CDR3 extends over 15 amino acids. V lost 8 bases, J lost 4 bases, and 12 bases stayed unmatched. Germline CDR1 and CDR2: MNHEY and SVGAGI. CDR3 nucleotides: TGTGCCAGCGGGCCCGCAGCGGGACCGGCAGATACGCAGTATTTT. Translation: CASGPAAGPADTQYF.

V usage is TRBV5-6 and J usage is TRBJ2-3, with TRBD1 matching 8 bases. Germline V gene sequence: CDR1 SGHDT, CDR2 YYEEEE. The CDR3 is 15 amino acids. The trim removed 4 bases at V and 2 bases at J, leaving 6 bases unmatched. The CDR3 spells CASSPRTGITDTQYF. The CDR3 DNA reads TGTGCCAGCAGCCCGCGGACAGGGATCACAGATACGCAGTATTTT.

The V and J genes are TRBV13 and TRBJ2-5; 16 bases fit TRBD2. CDR1 is PRHDT, CDR2 FYEKMQ, per germline (reference sequence). Unmatched junction bases numbered 6, after V lost 5 bases and J lost 0 bases. The CDR3 covers 18 residues. In DNA, the CDR3 is TGTGCCAGCAGCCAGGGACTAGCGGGAGGGCCCCACCAAGAGACCCAGTACTTC. This translates into CASSQGLAGGPHQETQYF.

As concerns this clone: Other DNA variants within this sample encode the same CDR3. The chain links TRBV9 to TRBJ2-5, with a possible D match to TRBD2 (5 bases). Per the germline V gene, CDR1 is SGDLS and CDR2 is YYNGEE. This CDR3 is 14 amino acids long. V was pared by 0 bases and J by 5 bases, with 11 bases between. The DNA of the CDR3 is TGTGCCAGCAGCGTAGGGTCGGGCGGGGAGACCCAGTACTTC. Residues: CASSVGSGGETQYF.

Here the CDR3 DNA reads TGTGCCAGCAGCTGGGGGATCTCCTACGAGCAGTACTTC. This encodes CASSWGISYEQYF. The chain has TRBV7-9 and TRBJ2-7; D could derive from TRBD1 or TRBD2 (5 bases each). Per germline, CDR1 SEHNR and CDR2 FQNEAQ (reference sequence). The CDR3 is made up of 13 amino acids. V dropped 4 bases and J dropped 0 bases, with 7 bases sitting between them.

V is TRBV5-1 and J is TRBJ2-7; D is perhaps TRBD2 (5 bases). CDR1 and CDR2 (germline): SGHRS, YFSETQ. This CDR3 region has 10 residues. With 5 bases removed from V and 6 bases from J, the gap between germline ends came to 6 bases. CDR3 nucleotide sequence: TGCGCCAGCAGGGGGAGCGAGCAGTACTTC. It translates to CASRGSEQYF.

This rearrangement joins TRBV4-3 to TRBJ2-1, with D possibly called TRBD1 or TRBD2 (5 bases each). V lost 1 base and J 5 bases, leaving 15 bases between the germline ends. CDR1 is LGHNA, CDR2 YSLEER, per germline. The CDR3 is made up of 16 amino acids. CDR3 in DNA: TGCGCCAGCAGCCAAGGGGGTTGGGACCTAGACAATGAGCAGTTCTTC. Its protein product is CASSQGGWDLDNEQFF.

The chain is built from TRBV13 and TRBJ2-1; TRBD1 might be the D (7 bases). Germline CDR1 is PRHDT and CDR2 is FYEKMQ (reference sequence). V shed 3 bases and J shed 9 bases, with 12 bases lying between them. The CDR3 length is 13 residues. The DNA for the CDR3 is TGTGCCAGCAGCTTTGGGCAGGGGGGTGAGCAGTTCTTC. This translates into CASSFGQGGEQFF.

This sequence joins TRBV28 and TRBJ2-5, with 11 bases that match TRBD2. V trimming: 5 bases; J trimming: 5 bases; junction bases outside the gene matches: 7. This CDR3 is 15 amino acids long. Per the germline V gene, CDR1 is MDHEN and CDR2 is SYDVKM. CDR3 DNA sequence: TGTGCCAGCAGTGAGCTAGCGGGGGGCCTGGAGACCCAGTACTTC. This translates into CASSELAGGLETQYF.

The V gene is TRBV27, the J gene TRBJ2-2; the match to TRBD1 covers 9 bases. The CDR3 sequence is 14 residues long. The ends lost 5 bases at V and 4 bases at J; junction bases unmatched: 2. Germline loops: CDR1 MNHEY, CDR2 SMNVEV (reference sequence). Written as DNA, the CDR3 is TGTGCCAGCAGTCCGGACAGGGGCACCGGGGAGCTGTTTTTT. Translating gives CASSPDRGTGELFF.

The chain has TRBV6-5 and TRBJ1-2; D is undetermined. This CDR3 is built from 11 residues. In germline, CDR1 is MNHEY, CDR2 SVGAGI. V dropped 8 bases and J dropped 8 bases, with 12 bases sitting between them. The DNA of the CDR3 is TGTGCCAGCTGGGCGGAGGGCGGCTACACCTTC. Its translation: CASWAEGGYTF.

This sequence joins TRBV28 and TRBJ2-7; tentative D call: TRBD1 (6 bases). In germline, CDR1 is MDHEN, CDR2 SYDVKM. The CDR3 length is 16 residues. Trimming left V 3 bases short and J 3 bases short, with 18 bases between. The CDR3 protein is CASSFSIRDTNYEQYF. The CDR3 region has the DNA TGTGCCAGCAGTTTCTCAATCCGGGACACAAACTACGAGCAGTACTTC.

This clone came up once. Other DNA sequences in this specimen translate into the identical CDR3. The rearrangement joins TRBV5-6 to TRBJ2-5; unclear D gene. The CDR3 contains 11 residues. The V and J ends lost 1 base and 5 bases respectively, with 3 bases between them. CDR1 is SGHDT, CDR2 YYEEEE, per germline. The CDR3 sequence: CASSLSETQYF. As DNA, the CDR3 is TGTGCCAGCAGCTTGTCCGAGACCCAGTACTTC.

This clone appeared once. The V and J genes are TRBV28 and TRBJ2-6; D ambiguous. The ends were cut back, 5 bases at V and 0 bases at J, with 11 bases in the middle. The CDR3 totals 16 residues. Germline CDR1 is MDHEN and CDR2 is SYDVKM. CDR3 sequence reads: CASSRTTPSGANVLTF. The CDR3 DNA sequence: TGTGCCAGCAGTCGGACGACTCCCTCTGGGGCCAACGTCCTGACTTTC.

The chain employs TRBV6-5 and TRBJ2-1, with 7 bases aligning to TRBD1. The V and J ends lost 4 bases and 4 bases, in that order; junction bases with no gene match: 4. The germline V gene has CDR1 MNHEY and CDR2 SVGAGI. This CDR3 spans 14 amino acids. The chain's CDR3 is CASSSRTGYNEQFF. The CDR3 DNA is TGTGCCAGCAGTTCAAGGACAGGTTACAATGAGCAGTTCTTC.

The rearrangement uses TRBV7-6 and TRBJ2-7, with D possibly TRBD1 on 5 matching bases. Looked up from germline, CDR1 is SGHVS and CDR2 is FNYEAQ. V lost 0 bases, J lost 5 bases, and 8 bases lay in between. This CDR3 is 13 amino acids long. This chain's CDR3 is CASSLALGHEQYF. The CDR3 nucleotides are TGTGCCAGCAGCTTAGCTTTGGGGCACGAGCAGTACTTC.

The rearrangement uses TRBV25-1 and TRBJ1-1; D uncertain. V was trimmed by 1 base and J by 8 bases, leaving 5 bases between them. The CDR3 has 11 amino acids. CDR1 is MGHDK and CDR2 is SYGVNS in the germline V gene. CDR3 bases: TGTGCCAGCAGTGAATTTACAGAAGCTTTCTTT. Translating gives CASSEFTEAFF.

This clone was seen a few times. The chain is built from TRBV19 and TRBJ1-2, with 9 bases that match TRBD1. V lost 5 bases, J lost 6 bases, and 1 base stayed unmatched. The CDR3 runs to 12 residues. Germline V gene lookup returns CDR1 LNHDA and CDR2 SQIVND (reference sequence). In nucleotides, the CDR3 is TGTGCCAGTAGTCGGGACAGGGATGGCTACACCTTC. This gives the protein CASSRDRDGYTF. The full variable domain, completed using reference TRBV19 and TRBJ1-2, is DGGITQSPKYLFRKEGQNVTLSCEQNLNHDAMYWYRQDPGQGLRLIYYSQIVNDFQKGDIAEGYSVSREKKESFPLTVTSAQKNPTAFYLCASSRDRDGYTFGSGTRLTVV.

As to this clone: The sample holds other DNA sequences that translate to the same CDR3. The J gene is TRBJ2-3, the V gene TRBV9, with no clear D. This CDR3 has 12 residues. V shed 0 bases and J shed 4 bases, with 3 bases lying between them. The germline gives CDR1 SGDLS, CDR2 YYNGEE. The CDR3 DNA follows: TGTGCCAGCAGCGTAGATCCAGATACGCAGTATTTT. Translating it yields CASSVDPDTQYF.

J is TRBJ2-7 and V is TRBV2; 9 bases are a match to TRBD1. J lost 4 bases, V lost 5 bases, and 9 bases had no gene match. Germline CDR1 reads SNHLY; CDR2 reads FYNNEI. CDR3 length: 15 amino acids. The CDR3 protein is CASSNPGQGTYEQYF. CDR3 nucleotide sequence: TGTGCCAGCAGTAACCCGGGACAGGGTACTTACGAGCAGTACTTC.

The V gene is TRBV27, the J gene TRBJ2-7; a weak D match, TRBD2 (5 bases). This CDR3 is built from 17 residues. CDR1 MNHEY and CDR2 SMNVEV come from the germline V gene (reference sequence). Between the trimmed V and J ends, which lost 1 base and 2 bases, there was a span of 18 bases. Written as DNA, the CDR3 is TGTGCCAGCAGTTTATTAACCCCCGCGGGCGGCACCTACGAGCAGTACTTC. Translating it yields CASSLLTPAGGTYEQYF.

This chain uses TRBV11-2 with TRBJ1-2; 7 nucleotides match TRBD1. V was pared by 6 bases and J by 0 bases, with 19 bases of the junction left unmatched. Per germline, CDR1 SGHAT and CDR2 FQNNGV. This CDR3 has 19 amino acids. CDR3 nucleotide sequence: TGTGCCAGCAGAACGATACCGGGACAGCTAGGAAACTCTAACTATGGCTACACCTTC. Its translation: CASRTIPGQLGNSNYGYTF.

The CDR3, as DNA: TGCGCCAGCAGCCAAGATCGCGCGGGGGGGCGCACAGATACGCAGTATTTT. Its translation: CASSQDRAGGRTDTQYF. The chain joins TRBV4-1 to TRBJ2-3; TRBD2 aligns across 9 bases. The CDR3 loop spans 17 amino acids. Germline V gene sequence: CDR1 MGHRA, CDR2 YSYEKL. J was trimmed by 1 base and V by 0 bases; bases with no gene match: 5.

Of note for this clone: Within the sample, other DNA sequences also encode this same CDR3. The V gene is TRBV9, the J gene TRBJ2-1; 10 bases fit TRBD2. Losses at the gene ends were 0 bases for V and 10 bases for J; bases not matched to a gene: 7. CDR1 and CDR2 from the germline V gene are SGDLS and YYNGEE. The CDR3 extends over 15 amino acids. The CDR3 DNA sequence: TGTGCCAGCAGCGTAGCTGGGCTAGCGGGAGACGAGCAGTTCTTC. Translated: CASSVAGLAGDEQFF.